The following is a T cell receptor (beta chain) sequence with its context. One junction end disagrees with the germline gene, perhaps due to a read error. This entry is derived from a study of TIL therapy for anti-PD-1-resistant metastatic lung cancer. CDR1 and CDR2 from the germline V gene are SGHTA and FQGNSA. This CDR3 spans 12 amino acids. The time point was: pre-treatment sample, taken before nivolumab and TIL therapy. The tumor samples were excised metastases, mostly pleural nodules or supraclavicular lymph nodes. The libraries were made with immunoSEQ v3. This table comes from immunoSEQ multiplex PCR, and its TCRdb copy is limited to in-frame clones, with some not included. Seen here are fewer than 30,000 clones, 60% to 80% observed once, and the top ten hold about 15%.

Sample: tumor tissue, taken at baseline. The sequence came from a woman aged 25-85 years with non-small cell lung cancer. This rearrangement joins TRBV7-2 to TRBJ2-4; either TRBD1 or TRBD2 may fit D (5 bases each). This CDR3 reads CASSPLRGRTIF. The DNA of the CDR3 is TGTGCCAGCAGCCCCCTCCGGGGCCGCACCATTTTC.